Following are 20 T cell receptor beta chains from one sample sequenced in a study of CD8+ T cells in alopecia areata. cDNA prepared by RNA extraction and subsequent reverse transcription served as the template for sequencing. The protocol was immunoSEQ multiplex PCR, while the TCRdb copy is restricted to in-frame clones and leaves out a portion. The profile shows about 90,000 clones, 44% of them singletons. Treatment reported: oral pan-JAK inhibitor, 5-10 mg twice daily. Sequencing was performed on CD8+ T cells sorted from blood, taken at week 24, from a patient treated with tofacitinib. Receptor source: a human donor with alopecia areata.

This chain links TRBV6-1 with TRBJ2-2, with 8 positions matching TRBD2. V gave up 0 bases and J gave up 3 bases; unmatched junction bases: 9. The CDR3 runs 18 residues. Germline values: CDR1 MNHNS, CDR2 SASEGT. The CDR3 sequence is CASSEARSGSVDTGELFF. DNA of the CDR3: TGTGCCAGCAGTGAAGCGCGCAGCGGGAGTGTAGACACCGGGGAGCTGTTTTTT.

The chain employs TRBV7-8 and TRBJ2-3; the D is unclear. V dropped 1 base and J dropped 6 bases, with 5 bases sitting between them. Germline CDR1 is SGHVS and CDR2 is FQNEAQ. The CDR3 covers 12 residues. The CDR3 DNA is TGTGCCAGCAGCTTAGAATGGGATACGCAGTATTTT. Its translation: CASSLEWDTQYF.

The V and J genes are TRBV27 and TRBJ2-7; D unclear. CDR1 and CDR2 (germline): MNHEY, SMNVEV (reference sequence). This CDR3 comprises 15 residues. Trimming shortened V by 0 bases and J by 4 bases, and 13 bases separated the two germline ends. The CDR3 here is CASSLSYGQTYEQYF. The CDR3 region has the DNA TGTGCCAGCAGTTTATCTTATGGGCAGACTTACGAGCAGTACTTC.

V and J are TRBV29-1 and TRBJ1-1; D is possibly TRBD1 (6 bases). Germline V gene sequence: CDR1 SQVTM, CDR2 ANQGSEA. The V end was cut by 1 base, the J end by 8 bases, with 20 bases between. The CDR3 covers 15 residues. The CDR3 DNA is TGCAGCGTTGAAGGGGGGGCGCAGAGACGAAGGGAAGCTTTCTTT. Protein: CSVEGGAQRRREAFF. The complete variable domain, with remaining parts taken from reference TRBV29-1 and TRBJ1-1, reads SAVISQKPSRDICQRGTSLTIQCQVDSQVTMMFWYRQQPGQSLTLIATANQGSEATYESGFVIDKFPISRPNLTFSTLTVSNMSPEDSSIYLCSVEGGAQRRREAFFGQGTRLTVV.

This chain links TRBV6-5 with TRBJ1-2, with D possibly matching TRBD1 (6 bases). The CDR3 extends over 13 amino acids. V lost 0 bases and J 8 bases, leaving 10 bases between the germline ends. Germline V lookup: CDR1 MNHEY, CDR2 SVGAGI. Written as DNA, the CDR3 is TGTGCCAGCAGTTACTCAAACAGGGAGGGCTACACCTTC. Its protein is CASSYSNREGYTF.

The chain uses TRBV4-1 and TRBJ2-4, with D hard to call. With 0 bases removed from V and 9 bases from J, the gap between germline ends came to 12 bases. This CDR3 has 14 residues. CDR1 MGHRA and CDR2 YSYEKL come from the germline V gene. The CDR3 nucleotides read TGCGCCAGCAGCCAAGAGATGGCCCCGGGCATTCAGTACTTC. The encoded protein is CASSQEMAPGIQYF.

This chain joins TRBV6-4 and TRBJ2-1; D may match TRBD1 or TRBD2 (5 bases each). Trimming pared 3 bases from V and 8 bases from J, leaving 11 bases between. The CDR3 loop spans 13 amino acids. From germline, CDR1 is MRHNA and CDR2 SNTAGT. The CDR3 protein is CASSEGPTDEQFF. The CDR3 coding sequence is TGTGCCAGCAGTGAGGGACCAACCGATGAGCAGTTCTTC.

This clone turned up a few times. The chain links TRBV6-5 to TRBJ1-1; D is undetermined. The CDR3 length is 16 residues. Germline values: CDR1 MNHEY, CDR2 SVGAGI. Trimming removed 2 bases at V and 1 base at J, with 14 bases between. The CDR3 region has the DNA TGTGCCAGCAGTTACAGGACCGTTTTTAAGAACACTGAAGCTTTCTTT. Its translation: CASSYRTVFKNTEAFF.

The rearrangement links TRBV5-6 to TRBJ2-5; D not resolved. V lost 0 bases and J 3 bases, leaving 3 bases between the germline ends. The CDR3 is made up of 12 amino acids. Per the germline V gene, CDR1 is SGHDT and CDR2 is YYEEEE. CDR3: CASSLGKETQYF. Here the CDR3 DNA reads TGTGCCAGCAGCTTGGGTAAAGAGACCCAGTACTTC.

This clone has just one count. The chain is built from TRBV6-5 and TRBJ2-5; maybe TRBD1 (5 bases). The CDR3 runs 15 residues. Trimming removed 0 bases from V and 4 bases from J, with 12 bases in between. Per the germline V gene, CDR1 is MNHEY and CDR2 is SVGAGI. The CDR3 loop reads CASSYSGQGGETQYF. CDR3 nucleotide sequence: TGTGCCAGCAGTTACTCCGGCCAGGGCGGAGAGACCCAGTACTTC.

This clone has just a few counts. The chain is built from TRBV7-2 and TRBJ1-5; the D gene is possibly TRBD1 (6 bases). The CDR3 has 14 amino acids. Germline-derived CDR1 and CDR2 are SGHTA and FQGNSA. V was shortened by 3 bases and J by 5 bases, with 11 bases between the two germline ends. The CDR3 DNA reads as TGTGCCAGCAGCTTCTGGGACACTTATCAGCCCCAGCATTTT. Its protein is CASSFWDTYQPQHF.

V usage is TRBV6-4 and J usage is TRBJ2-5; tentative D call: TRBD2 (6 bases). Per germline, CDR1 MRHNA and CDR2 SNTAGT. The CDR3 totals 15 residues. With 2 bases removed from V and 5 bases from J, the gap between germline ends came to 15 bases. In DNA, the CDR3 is TGTGCCAGCAGTGACGCCCCCGGGACTGGGGAGACCCAGTACTTC. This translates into CASSDAPGTGETQYF.

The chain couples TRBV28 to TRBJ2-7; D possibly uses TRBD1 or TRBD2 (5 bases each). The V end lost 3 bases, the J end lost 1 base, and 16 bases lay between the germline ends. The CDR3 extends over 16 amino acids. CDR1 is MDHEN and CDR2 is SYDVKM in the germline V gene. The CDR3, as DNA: TGTGCCAGCAGTTTCGGGGTGCAGGGTCCGTCCTACGAGCAGTACTTC. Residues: CASSFGVQGPSYEQYF.

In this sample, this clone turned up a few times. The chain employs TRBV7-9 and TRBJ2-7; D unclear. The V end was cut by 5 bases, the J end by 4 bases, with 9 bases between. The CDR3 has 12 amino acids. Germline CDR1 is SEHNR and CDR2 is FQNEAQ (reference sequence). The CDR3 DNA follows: TGTGCCAGCAGCATGTTTGTGTACGAGCAGTACTTC. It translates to CASSMFVYEQYF.

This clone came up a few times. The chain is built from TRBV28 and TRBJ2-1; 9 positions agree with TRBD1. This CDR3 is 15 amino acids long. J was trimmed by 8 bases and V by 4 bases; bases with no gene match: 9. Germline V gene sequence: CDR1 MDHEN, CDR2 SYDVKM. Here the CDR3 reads CASSSRTGAKDEQFF. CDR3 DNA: TGTGCCAGCAGTTCTCGGACAGGGGCCAAGGATGAGCAGTTCTTC.

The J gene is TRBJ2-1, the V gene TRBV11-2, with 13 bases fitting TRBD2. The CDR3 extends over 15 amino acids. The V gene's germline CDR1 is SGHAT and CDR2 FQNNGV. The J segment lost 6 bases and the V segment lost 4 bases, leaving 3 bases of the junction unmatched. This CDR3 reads CASSSGLAGLNEQFF. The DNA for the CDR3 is TGTGCCAGCAGCTCGGGACTAGCGGGACTCAATGAGCAGTTCTTC.

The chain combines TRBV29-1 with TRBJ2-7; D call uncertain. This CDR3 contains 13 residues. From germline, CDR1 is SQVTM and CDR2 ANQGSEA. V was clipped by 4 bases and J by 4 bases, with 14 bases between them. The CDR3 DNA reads TGCAGCGTTGGGGCGGAGAGGTCATACGAGCAGTACTTC. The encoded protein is CSVGAERSYEQYF.

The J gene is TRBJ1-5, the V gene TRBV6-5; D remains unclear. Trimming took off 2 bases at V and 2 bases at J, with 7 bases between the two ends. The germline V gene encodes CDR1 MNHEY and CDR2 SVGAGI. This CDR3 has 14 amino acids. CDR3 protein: CASSYSRGNQPQHF. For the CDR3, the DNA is TGTGCCAGCAGTTACAGTCGGGGCAATCAGCCCCAGCATTTT.

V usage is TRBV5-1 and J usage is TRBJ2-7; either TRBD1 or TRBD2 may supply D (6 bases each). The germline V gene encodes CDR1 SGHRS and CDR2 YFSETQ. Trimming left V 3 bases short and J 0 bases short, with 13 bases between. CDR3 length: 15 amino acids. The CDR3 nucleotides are TGCGCCAGCAGCTGGAGGGAAGGGGGCTCCTACGAGCAGTACTTC. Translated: CASSWREGGSYEQYF.

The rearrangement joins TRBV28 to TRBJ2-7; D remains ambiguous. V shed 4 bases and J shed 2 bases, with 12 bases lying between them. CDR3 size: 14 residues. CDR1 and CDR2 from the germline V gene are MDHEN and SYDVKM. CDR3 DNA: TGTGCCAGCAGTTGGCAAGGCACAGCCTACGAGCAGTACTTC. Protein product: CASSWQGTAYEQYF.